Below, 25 T cell receptor beta chains from the same sample are listed, as sequenced in a study of CD8+ T cells in alopecia areata. Extraction and reverse transcription of RNA yielded cDNA as the sequencing template. Some clones are missing from TCRdb's copy, which holds only in-frame ones; the method was immunoSEQ multiplex PCR. The sample has 95,000 to 150,000 clones, 40% to 55% seen once. Material: NKG2D-low CD8+ T cells sorted from blood. All receptors come from a human donor with alopecia areata.

This clone was counted a few times. The gene calls are TRBV29-1 and TRBJ2-1; D gene ambiguous. The germline V and J ends were trimmed by 2 bases and 0 bases, with 5 bases remaining between them. The length of the CDR3 is 13 residues. The germline gives CDR1 SQVTM, CDR2 ANQGSEA. The CDR3 bases are TGCAGCGTTGAATTTCCCTCCTACAATGAGCAGTTCTTC. Its translation: CSVEFPSYNEQFF.

The chain has TRBV29-1 and TRBJ1-2; 10 bases line up with TRBD1. This CDR3 has 14 residues. Germline loops: CDR1 SQVTM, CDR2 ANQGSEA. Trimming cost V 6 bases and J 2 bases; bases outside gene matches: 6. The CDR3 DNA sequence: TGCAGCGTAAGCCCGGGACAGGGGAACTATGGCTACACCTTC. Translation gives CSVSPGQGNYGYTF.

The chain couples TRBV30 to TRBJ2-1; D remains ambiguous. The CDR3 spans 14 residues. The germline V gene encodes CDR1 GTSNPN and CDR2 SVGIG (reference sequence). V lost 0 bases and J 6 bases, leaving 12 bases between the germline ends. The CDR3 reads CAWSVHGFSNEQFF. CDR3 nucleotides: TGTGCCTGGAGTGTACATGGATTCTCCAATGAGCAGTTCTTC. Full variable domain (missing parts from reference TRBV30 and TRBJ2-1): SQTIHQWPATLVQPVGSPLSLECTVEGTSNPNLYWYRQAAGRGLQLLFYSVGIGQISSEVPQNLSASRPQDRQFILSSKKLLLSDSGFYLCAWSVHGFSNEQFFGPGTRLTVL.

V is TRBV29-1 and J is TRBJ2-7, with TRBD1 identical over 10 bases. Germline trimming cut 3 bases from V and 2 bases from J; bases unmatched to any gene: 7. Germline CDR1 and CDR2: SQVTM and ANQGSEA. The CDR3 sequence is 15 residues long. CDR3 sequence: CSVERGDRGTYEQYF. The CDR3 DNA is TGCAGCGTTGAGCGGGGGGACAGGGGTACCTACGAGCAGTACTTC.

The chain employs TRBV29-1 and TRBJ2-1, with 10 positions matching TRBD1. V was clipped by 3 bases and J by 8 bases; unmatched bases: 7. The CDR3 sequence is 14 residues long. Germline V lookup: CDR1 SQVTM, CDR2 ANQGSEA. CDR3 sequence reads: CSVEGQGTLDEQFF. For the CDR3, the DNA is TGCAGCGTTGAGGGACAGGGGACTCTCGATGAGCAGTTCTTC.

V gene TRBV6-5 combines with J gene TRBJ2-2; D perhaps matches TRBD1 (6 bases). V lost 6 bases and J 9 bases, leaving 14 bases between the germline ends. This CDR3 comprises 13 residues. Germline V gene data show CDR1 as MNHEY and CDR2 as SVGAGI. CDR3 in amino acids: CASSLGGVRELFF. In DNA, the CDR3 is TGTGCCAGCAGCCTAGGGGGAGTCCGGGAGCTGTTTTTT.

The chain combines TRBV29-1 with TRBJ1-2; 8 nucleotides match TRBD1. Germline CDR1 reads SQVTM; CDR2 reads ANQGSEA. There are 14 residues in the CDR3. Germline trimming cut 1 base from V and 4 bases from J; bases unmatched to any gene: 5. CDR3 in DNA: TGCAGCGTTGAAGGGGGACAGGTGCTCTATGGCTACACCTTC. Amino acid sequence: CSVEGGQVLYGYTF.

The chain has TRBV10-3 and TRBJ2-3; 13 bases agree with TRBD2. Germline CDR1 and CDR2: ENHRY and SYGVKD. The length of the CDR3 is 18 residues. V shed 1 base, J shed 1 base, and the junction held 5 bases outside the gene matches. The chain's CDR3 is CAISELRTSGGGTDTQYF. DNA for the CDR3: TGTGCCATCAGTGAGTTGCGGACTAGCGGGGGTGGCACAGATACGCAGTATTTT.

This clone has more than one count but fewer than ten. The chain links TRBV7-9 to TRBJ2-2; the D is unclear. The CDR3 runs 16 residues. From germline, CDR1 is SEHNR and CDR2 FQNEAQ (reference sequence). Trimming removed 4 bases from V and 0 bases from J, with 12 bases in between. The CDR3, as DNA: TGTGCCAGCAGCTCCGCCGGACGAGCGAACACCGGGGAGCTGTTTTTT. Protein: CASSSAGRANTGELFF.

In the case of this clone: The sample carries other DNA sequences with the same CDR3. The chain carries TRBV11-2 and TRBJ2-7; no clear D. This CDR3 is 11 amino acids long. Trimming pared 4 bases from V and 3 bases from J, leaving 4 bases between. Germline CDR1 SGHAT, CDR2 FQNNGV. The CDR3: CASSSIYEQYF. In nucleotides, the CDR3 is TGTGCCAGCAGCTCGATCTACGAGCAGTACTTC. The full variable domain, completed using reference TRBV11-2 and TRBJ2-7, is EAGVAQSPRYKIIEKRQSVAFWCNPISGHATLYWYQQILGQGPKLLIQFQNNGVVDDSQLPKDRFSAERLKGVDSTLKIQPAKLEDSAVYLCASSSIYEQYFGPGTRLTVT.

The genes are TRBV30 and TRBJ1-4; D remains unclear. Germline V lookup: CDR1 GTSNPN, CDR2 SVGIG (reference sequence). This CDR3 has 13 residues. The ends were cut back, 0 bases at V and 6 bases at J, with 8 bases in the middle. CDR3 region: CAWSVSADEKLFF. CDR3 DNA: TGTGCCTGGAGTGTATCGGCCGATGAAAAACTGTTTTTT.

In its sample, this clone was seen a few times. The rearrangement uses TRBV2 and TRBJ2-5; no definite D call. Germline V CDR1 and CDR2: SNHLY, FYNNEI. Trimming cost V 5 bases and J 4 bases, with 11 bases left between them. The CDR3 extends over 13 amino acids. CDR3 DNA: TGTGCCAGCAGTTTGGACCGAGGAGAGACCCAGTACTTC. Translation: CASSLDRGETQYF.

As to this clone: Other DNA sequences from this sample encode an identical CDR3 as well. This rearrangement joins TRBV27 to TRBJ2-3, with unresolved D. Germline V CDR1 and CDR2: MNHEY, SMNVEV (reference sequence). V lost 4 bases, J lost 6 bases, and 8 bases lay in between. The CDR3 spans 12 residues. The CDR3 DNA sequence: TGTGCCAGCAGTTCTGTGGGGGATACGCAGTATTTT. Protein sequence: CASSSVGDTQYF.

The chain links TRBV27 to TRBJ2-3, with D unclear. The CDR3 is 14 residues long. Germline V gene sequence: CDR1 MNHEY, CDR2 SMNVEV (reference sequence). V lost 4 bases and J 2 bases, leaving 10 bases between the germline ends. CDR3 bases: TGTGCCAGCAGTTCACTCAACCCCACAGATACGCAGTATTTT. Its translation: CASSSLNPTDTQYF.

The sample holds a few counts of this clone. V gene TRBV29-1 combines with J gene TRBJ2-5; D is ambiguous. CDR1 is SQVTM, CDR2 ANQGSEA, per germline. The CDR3 sequence is 10 residues long. V gave up 5 bases and J gave up 3 bases, with 4 bases separating them. The CDR3 coding sequence is TGCAGCGTTACCGAAGAGACCCAGTACTTC. Translating it yields CSVTEETQYF.

The rearrangement links TRBV29-1 to TRBJ1-1; D is perhaps TRBD1 (5 bases). There are 14 residues in the CDR3. Looked up from germline, CDR1 is SQVTM and CDR2 is ANQGSEA. In nucleotides, the CDR3 is TGCTCCCTTGGTGGGGGTCTCATGAACACTGAAGCTTTCTTT. Its protein is CSLGGGLMNTEAFF.

V and J are TRBV7-2 and TRBJ2-1; D remains ambiguous. CDR1 SGHTA and CDR2 FQGNSA come from the germline V gene. The germline V and J ends were trimmed by 3 bases and 8 bases, with 8 bases remaining between them. This CDR3 contains 12 residues. Here the CDR3 DNA reads TGTGCCAGCAGCTTCCTAAACGATGAGCAGTTCTTC. Amino acid sequence: CASSFLNDEQFF.

The chain couples TRBV2 to TRBJ1-2; TRBD1 might be the D (5 bases). CDR1 and CDR2 (germline): SNHLY, FYNNEI. The CDR3 extends over 13 amino acids. V lost 3 bases and J lost 2, with 7 bases in between. CDR3: CASSESGNYGYTF. The CDR3 nucleotides read TGTGCCAGCAGTGAGTCAGGGAACTATGGCTACACCTTC.

This clone was seen a handful of times. The chain employs TRBV28 and TRBJ2-1, with D tentatively TRBD1 or TRBD2 (5 bases each). CDR3 length equals 11 residues. V lost 11 bases to trimming and J lost 2 bases, with 7 bases between them. Germline CDR1 reads MDHEN; CDR2 reads SYDVKM. The CDR3 sequence is CAGGTYNEQFF. The CDR3 DNA follows: TGTGCCGGGGGTACCTACAATGAGCAGTTCTTC.

This clone was observed a handful of times. The genes are TRBV29-1 and TRBJ2-7; TRBD1 matches at 8 bases. This CDR3 comprises 16 residues. V shed 0 bases and J 0 bases; nucleotides not matched to a gene: 7. Germline loops: CDR1 SQVTM, CDR2 ANQGSEA. The CDR3 reads CSVEDPGQVSSYEQYF. The CDR3, as DNA: TGCAGCGTTGAAGATCCGGGACAGGTCAGCTCCTACGAGCAGTACTTC.

This chain joins TRBV7-8 and TRBJ2-7; D may match TRBD1 or TRBD2 (5 bases each). The germline CDR1 and CDR2 sequences are SGHVS and FQNEAQ. This CDR3 has 14 residues. V shed 3 bases and J shed 5 bases, with 14 bases lying between them. In DNA form, the CDR3 reads TGTGCCAGCAGCTTGGGGACGGCTCTAGACGAGCAGTACTTC. It translates to CASSLGTALDEQYF.

The sample holds many counts of this clone. The chain employs TRBV7-9 and TRBJ2-4, with D possibly matching TRBD2 (6 bases). The germline V gene encodes CDR1 SEHNR and CDR2 FQNEAQ (reference sequence). CDR3 length equals 15 residues. Trimming took 4 bases from V and 8 from J, leaving 18 bases between them. CDR3 amino acids: CASSSRDSQGDIQYF. The CDR3 bases are TGTGCCAGCAGCTCCCGGGACTCCCAGGGAGACATTCAGTACTTC.

This sequence joins TRBV2 and TRBJ2-1; TRBD2 is a possible D gene (6 bases). The CDR3 has 12 amino acids. The V gene's germline CDR1 is SNHLY and CDR2 FYNNEI. Trimming took off 8 bases at V and 5 bases at J, with 10 bases between the two ends. The DNA of the CDR3 is TGTGCCAGCGGAGTAGCGGACAATGAGCAGTTCTTC. This codes for CASGVADNEQFF.

J is TRBJ2-2 and V is TRBV29-1, with D unclear. Trimming cost V 3 bases and J 3 bases, with 8 bases left between them. The germline V gene encodes CDR1 SQVTM and CDR2 ANQGSEA. This CDR3 contains 13 residues. CDR3 sequence (DNA): TGCAGCGTTGAGGAATTGGACACCGGGGAGCTGTTTTTT. Amino acid sequence: CSVEELDTGELFF.

The rearrangement uses TRBV4-1 and TRBJ2-7, with D perhaps assigned TRBD1 or TRBD2 (7 bases each). Germline CDR1 and CDR2: MGHRA and YSYEKL. CDR3 length: 15 residues. V dropped 1 base and J dropped 2 bases, with 12 bases sitting between them. In DNA form, the CDR3 reads TGCGCCAGCAGCCAAGCGAGCGGGACAGCCTACGAGCAGTACTTC. Protein product: CASSQASGTAYEQYF.